This T cell receptor (beta chain) derives from a study of cytomegalovirus exposure and HLA in healthy donors. Study as a whole: Earlier sequencing of some 170 million T cells yielded 120 million or so unique TCR beta sequences.

General study findings and limits: Being indistinguishable, some V segments were excluded, TRBV6-2 and TRBV6-3 among them. TCR beta chains numbering more than 150 were designated cytomegalovirus-associated. A later analysis showed that HLA-associated TCR beta chains had undergone more clonal expansion than equally common others.

The PCR employed 60 Vbeta primers together with 13 Jbeta primers. Only in-frame clones appear in the TCRdb table, and some are missing; sequencing was by immunoSEQ multiplex PCR. The sample consists of 170,000 or so clones, approximately 80% of them appearing once. V lost 1 base and J lost 3, with 25 bases in between. Germline CDR1 and CDR2: SGHNT and YENEEA. The CDR3 totals 19 residues. To note about this clone: Its antigen remains unknown.

The clonotype was recovered from a man aged 18 to 29 in good health and CMV-seronegative. The material sequenced was PBMCs. The chain joins TRBV11-3 to TRBJ2-7; TRBD2 might be the D (6 bases). In DNA form, the CDR3 reads TGTGCCAGCAGCTTAGTTTTGTTTGGGACTCCAGACGAGGACTACGAGCAGTACTTC. Translation gives CASSLVLFGTPDEDYEQYF.